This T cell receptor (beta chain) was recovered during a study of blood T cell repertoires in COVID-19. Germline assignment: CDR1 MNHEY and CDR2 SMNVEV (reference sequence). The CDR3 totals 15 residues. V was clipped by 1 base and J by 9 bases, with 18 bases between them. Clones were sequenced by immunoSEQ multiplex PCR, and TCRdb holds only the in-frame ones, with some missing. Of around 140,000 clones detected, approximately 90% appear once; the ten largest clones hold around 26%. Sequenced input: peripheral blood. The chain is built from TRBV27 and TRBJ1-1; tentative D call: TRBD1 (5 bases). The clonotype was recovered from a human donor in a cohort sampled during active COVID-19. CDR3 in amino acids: CASSLWGDVSFKAFF. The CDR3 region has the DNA TGTGCCAGCAGTTTATGGGGGGATGTTTCCTTTAAAGCTTTCTTT.